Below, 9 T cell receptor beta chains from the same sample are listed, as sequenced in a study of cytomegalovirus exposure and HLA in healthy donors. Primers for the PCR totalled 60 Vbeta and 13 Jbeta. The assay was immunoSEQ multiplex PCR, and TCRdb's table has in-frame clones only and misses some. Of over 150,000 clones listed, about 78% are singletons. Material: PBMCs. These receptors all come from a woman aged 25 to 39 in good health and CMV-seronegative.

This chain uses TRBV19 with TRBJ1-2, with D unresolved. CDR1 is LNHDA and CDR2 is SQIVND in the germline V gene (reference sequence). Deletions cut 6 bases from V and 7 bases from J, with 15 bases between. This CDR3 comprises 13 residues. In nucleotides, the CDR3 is TGTGCCAGTAGCATCGCCGGCCCAGGTGGCTACACCTTC. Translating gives CASSIAGPGGYTF. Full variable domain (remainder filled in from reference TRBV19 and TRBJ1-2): DGGITQSPKYLFRKEGQNVTLSCEQNLNHDAMYWYRQDPGQGLRLIYYSQIVNDFQKGDIAEGYSVSREKKESFPLTVTSAQKNPTAFYLCASSIAGPGGYTFGSGTRLTVV.

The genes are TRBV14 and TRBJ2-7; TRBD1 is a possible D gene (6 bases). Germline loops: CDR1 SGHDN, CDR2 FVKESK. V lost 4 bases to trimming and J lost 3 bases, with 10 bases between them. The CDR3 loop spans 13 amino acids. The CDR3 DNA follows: TGTGCCAGCAGCCTTGAACAGGGCTACGAGCAGTACTTC. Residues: CASSLEQGYEQYF.

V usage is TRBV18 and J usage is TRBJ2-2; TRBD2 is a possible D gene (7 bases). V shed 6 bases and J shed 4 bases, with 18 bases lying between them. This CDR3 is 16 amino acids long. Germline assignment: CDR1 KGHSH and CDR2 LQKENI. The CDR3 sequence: CASSPWGGLVTGELFF. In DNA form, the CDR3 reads TGTGCCAGCTCTCCCTGGGGGGGCCTGGTCACCGGGGAGCTGTTTTTT.

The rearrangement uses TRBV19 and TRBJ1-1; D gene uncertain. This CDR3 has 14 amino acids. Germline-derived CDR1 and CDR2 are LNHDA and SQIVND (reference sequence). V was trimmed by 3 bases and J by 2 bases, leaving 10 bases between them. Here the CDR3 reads CASSMVALNTEAFF. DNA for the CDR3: TGTGCCAGTAGTATGGTGGCTTTAAACACTGAAGCTTTCTTT.

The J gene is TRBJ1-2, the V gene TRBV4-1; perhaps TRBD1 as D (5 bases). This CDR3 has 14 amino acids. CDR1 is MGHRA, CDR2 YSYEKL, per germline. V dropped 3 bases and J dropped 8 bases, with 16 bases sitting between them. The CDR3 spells CASSHQGQMRGYTF. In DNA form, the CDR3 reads TGCGCCAGCAGCCACCAGGGTCAGATGCGGGGCTACACCTTC.

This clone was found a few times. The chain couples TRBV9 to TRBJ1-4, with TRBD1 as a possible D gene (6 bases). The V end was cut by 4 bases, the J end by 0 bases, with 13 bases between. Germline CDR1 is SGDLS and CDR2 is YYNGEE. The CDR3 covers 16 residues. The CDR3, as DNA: TGTGCCAGCAGCCATAGCGAGGGGGCAACTAATGAAAAACTGTTTTTT. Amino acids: CASSHSEGATNEKLFF.

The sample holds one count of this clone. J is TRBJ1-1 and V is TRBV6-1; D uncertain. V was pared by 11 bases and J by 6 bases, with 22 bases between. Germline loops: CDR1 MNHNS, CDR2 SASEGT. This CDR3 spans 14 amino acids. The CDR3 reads CAARRGQVQSEAFF. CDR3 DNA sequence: TGTGCCGCGCGCCGAGGGCAGGTTCAATCTGAAGCTTTCTTT.

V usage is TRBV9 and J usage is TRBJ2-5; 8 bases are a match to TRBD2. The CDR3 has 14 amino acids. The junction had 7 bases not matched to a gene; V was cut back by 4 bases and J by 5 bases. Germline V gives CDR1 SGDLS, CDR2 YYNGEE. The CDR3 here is CASSTGTRGETQYF. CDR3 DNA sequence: TGTGCCAGCAGCACAGGGACTAGAGGCGAGACCCAGTACTTC.

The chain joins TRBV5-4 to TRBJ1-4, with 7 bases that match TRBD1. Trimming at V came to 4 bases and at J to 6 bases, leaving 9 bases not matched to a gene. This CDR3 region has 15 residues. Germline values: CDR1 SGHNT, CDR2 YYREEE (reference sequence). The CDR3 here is CASSLGGGPYEKLFF. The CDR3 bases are TGTGCCAGCAGCCTGGGAGGGGGCCCGTATGAAAAACTGTTTTTT. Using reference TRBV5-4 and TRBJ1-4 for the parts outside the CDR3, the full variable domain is ETGVTQSPTHLIKTRGQQVTLRCSSQSGHNTVSWYQQALGQGPQFIFQYYREEENGRGNFPPRFSGLQFPNYSSELNVNALELDDSALYLCASSLGGGPYEKLFFGSGTQLSVL.